Below, one T cell receptor (beta chain) is given with its context. The sample originates from a study of shared T cell receptors in the human thymus. Assay used: immunoSEQ multiplex PCR; TCRdb lists only in-frame clones, some missing. This sample yields under 450,000 clones, of which 85% to 95% are seen a single time; approximately 0.02% belongs to the top ten. This TCR was recovered from a human donor. The specimen was thymocytes.

This CDR3 is CASSYQTGGNEKLFF. CDR3 DNA sequence: TGTGCCAGCAGCTACCAGACAGGAGGAAATGAAAAACTGTTTTTT. The gene calls are TRBV9 and TRBJ1-4; tentative D call: TRBD1 (6 bases). V was pared by 4 bases and J by 5 bases, with 15 bases between. The germline CDR1 and CDR2 sequences are SGDLS and YYNGEE. This CDR3 is built from 15 residues.